This paragraph reports one TCR beta chain. This specimen comes from a study of blood T cell repertoires in COVID-19. The CDR3 totals 15 residues. The junction had 2 bases not matched to a gene; V was cut back by 1 base and J by 4 bases. CDR1 is LGHNA, CDR2 YNFKEQ, per germline. Some clones are missing from TCRdb's copy, which holds only in-frame ones; the method was immunoSEQ multiplex PCR. The data contain more than 250,000 clones, approximately 85% of them singletons. The sequenced sample was PBMCs or T cells enriched from blood (not recorded which). The receptor was derived from a man aged 25 to 40 who had recovered from COVID-19. V gene TRBV4-2 combines with J gene TRBJ1-1; 11 positions match TRBD1. CDR3 protein: CASSQGTGGGTEAFF. The CDR3 coding sequence is TGTGCCAGCAGCCAAGGGACAGGGGGCGGCACTGAAGCTTTCTTT.